The T cell receptor beta chain under discussion was sequenced for a study of cytomegalovirus exposure and HLA in healthy donors. Study-wide points: Researchers reported that a few CMV-associated chains were confirmed in vitro as CMV antigen-specific. Cytomegalovirus-associated TCR beta chains were listed, numbering around 150.

As for this clone: Its cognate antigen is unknown.

The germline V and J ends were trimmed by 5 bases and 10 bases, with 9 bases remaining between them. This CDR3 is 11 amino acids long. The germline CDR1 and CDR2 sequences are MNHEY and SMNVEV (reference sequence). Primers included in the PCR were 60 Vbeta and 13 Jbeta primers. The table came from immunoSEQ multiplex PCR; TCRdb's copy has only in-frame clones and leaves some out. The sample has about 180,000 clones; 80% to 85% are singletons. The sample was PBMCs. This receptor was identified in a boy between 2 and 10 years old in good health and CMV-seronegative. The chain combines TRBV27 with TRBJ2-1, with D maybe TRBD1 (6 bases). This CDR3 reads CASSLQGEQFF. The DNA of the CDR3 is TGTGCCAGCAGTCTCCAGGGGGAGCAGTTCTTC.